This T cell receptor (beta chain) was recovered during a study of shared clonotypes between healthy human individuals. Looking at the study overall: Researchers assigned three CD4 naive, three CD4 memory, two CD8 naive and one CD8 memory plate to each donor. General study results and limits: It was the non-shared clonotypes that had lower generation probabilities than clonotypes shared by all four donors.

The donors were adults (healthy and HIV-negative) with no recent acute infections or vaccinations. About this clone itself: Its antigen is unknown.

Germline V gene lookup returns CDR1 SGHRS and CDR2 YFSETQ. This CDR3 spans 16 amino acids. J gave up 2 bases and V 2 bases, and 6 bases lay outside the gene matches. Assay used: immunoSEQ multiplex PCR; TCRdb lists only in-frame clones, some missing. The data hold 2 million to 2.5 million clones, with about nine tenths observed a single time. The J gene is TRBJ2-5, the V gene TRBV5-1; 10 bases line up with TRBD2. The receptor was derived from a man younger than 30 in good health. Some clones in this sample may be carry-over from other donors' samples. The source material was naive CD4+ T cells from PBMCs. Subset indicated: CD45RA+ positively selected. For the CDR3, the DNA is TGCGCCAGCAGCTTCTCTAGCGGGAGTAGACAAGAGACCCAGTACTTC. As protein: CASSFSSGSRQETQYF.